This T cell receptor (beta chain) was recovered during a study of Ad26.COV2.S vaccination and SARS-CoV-2 variants. Study results and caveats: Higher spike-specific TCR breadth was found in vaccine recipients than in placebo recipients.

Method: immunoSEQ multiplex PCR; TCRdb's copy keeps in-frame clones and lacks some. The repertoire includes about 98,000 clones, around 81% of them detected once, and roughly 17% sits in the top ten. V was pared by 0 bases and J by 11 bases, with 13 bases between. CDR1 and CDR2 from the germline V gene are LNHNV and YYDKDF (reference sequence). This CDR3 has 13 residues. As for this clone: What it binds is unknown.

The sample here was peripheral blood, taken after recovery from COVID-19. The TCR comes from a human donor who had recovered from COVID-19. The rearrangement links TRBV15 to TRBJ1-1; D perhaps matches TRBD1 (5 bases). CDR3 in DNA: TGTGCCACCAGCAGAGACCGGCAGGGTACCGCTTTCTTT. Translated: CATSRDRQGTAFF. Variable domain in full (rest from reference TRBV15 and TRBJ1-1): DAMVIQNPRYQVTQFGKPVTLSCSQTLNHNVMYWYQQKSSQAPKLLFHYYDKDFNNEADTPDNFQSRRPNTSFCFLDIRSPGLGDTAMYLCATSRDRQGTAFFGQGTRLTVV.